A selection of T cell receptor beta chains follows, all from one sample in a study of shared clonotypes between healthy human individuals. Produced via immunoSEQ multiplex PCR; TCRdb's table is partial and in-frame only. The table lists over a million clones, about 96% of them singletons. Sequencing input: naive CD4+ T cells sorted from blood. These receptors were collected from a man aged 30 to 39 in good health. The CDR3 runs from the conserved cysteine through the conserved F or W. D genes are given only for firm matches. Some rows have no size entry. The others give once, few or many, or a class for an expanded clone.

clone size	J gene	V gene	D gene	CDR3 length	CDR3 protein	CDR3 DNA
once	TRBJ2-7	TRBV28	NA	14	CASSYSHTTYEQYF	TGTGCCAGCAGTTACAGCCATACCACCTACGAGCAGTACTTC
NA	TRBJ1-1	TRBV18	NA	14	CASSLQQGNTEAFF	TGTGCCAGCTCACTACAACAGGGGAACACTGAAGCTTTCTTT
NA	TRBJ2-5	TRBV6-1	NA	13	CASRTEAGATQYF	TGTGCCAGCAGAACAGAAGCCGGTGCGACCCAGTACTTC
NA	TRBJ2-7	TRBV7-2	NA	16	CASSLVGSDYSYEQYF	TGTGCCAGCAGCTTAGTAGGGTCGGACTACTCCTACGAGCAGTACTTC
once	TRBJ2-2	TRBV5-1	NA	13	CASRVREAGELFF	TGCGCCAGCAGGGTGAGGGAAGCCGGGGAGCTGTTTTTT
NA	TRBJ2-7	TRBV7-3	TRBD2	15	CASSFLAGGSYEQYF	TGTGCCAGCAGTTTCCTAGCGGGAGGCTCCTACGAGCAGTACTTC
once	TRBJ2-3	TRBV7-3	TRBD2	17	CASSSEGSGRAADTQYF	TGTGCCAGCAGCTCCGAGGGTAGCGGGAGGGCCGCAGATACGCAGTATTTT
NA	TRBJ2-2	TRBV11-2	TRBD1	15	CASSVQGAHPGELFF	TGTGCCAGCAGCGTACAGGGGGCGCATCCCGGGGAGCTGTTTTTT
NA	TRBJ1-2	TRBV18	NA	15	CASSSIYHGDYGYTF	TGTGCCAGCTCATCGATCTATCACGGGGACTATGGCTACACCTTC
NA	TRBJ2-3	TRBV28	TRBD2	16	CASSFLAGVGTDTQYF	TGTGCCAGCAGTTTTCTAGCGGGAGTGGGGACAGATACGCAGTATTTT
once	TRBJ2-3	TRBV6-5	NA	15	CASSYFGEPSDTQYF	TGTGCCAGCAGTTACTTCGGAGAGCCATCAGATACGCAGTATTTT
NA	TRBJ2-5	TRBV5-1	NA	13	CASSPGPQETQYF	TGCGCCAGCAGCCCCGGGCCCCAAGAGACCCAGTACTTC
NA	TRBJ2-3	TRBV10-1	TRBD2	15	CASSQLAGVADTQYF	TGCGCCAGCTCACAACTAGCGGGAGTCGCGGATACGCAGTATTTT
NA	TRBJ2-1	TRBV29-1	TRBD2	15	CSVNGLAGTYNEQFF	TGCAGCGTCAATGGACTAGCGGGAACCTACAATGAGCAGTTCTTC
NA	TRBJ1-5	TRBV4-1	NA	16	CASSQEVGRSNQPQHF	TGCGCCAGCAGCCAAGAAGTAGGCAGGTCAAATCAGCCCCAGCATTTT
NA	TRBJ2-7	TRBV25-1	TRBD1	14	CASSRTGATYEQYF	TGTGCCAGCAGTCGGACAGGGGCAACCTACGAGCAGTACTTC
NA	TRBJ1-1	TRBV18	NA	13	CASSLGTNTEAFF	TGTGCCAGCTCACTAGGGACGAACACTGAAGCTTTCTTT
NA	TRBJ2-1	TRBV7-3	TRBD2	15	CASSDTGRAGNEQFF	TGTGCCAGCAGCGATACCGGGAGGGCCGGGAATGAGCAGTTCTTC
NA	TRBJ2-1	TRBV11-2	TRBD2	15	CASSLSLTSLYEQFF	TGTGCCAGCAGTCTCTCGTTGACTAGCCTCTATGAGCAGTTCTTC
NA	TRBJ2-4	TRBV11-2	NA	15	CASSITGAAKNIQYF	TGTGCCAGCAGCATCACAGGCGCCGCCAAAAACATTCAGTACTTC
NA	TRBJ2-7	TRBV15	NA	15	CATSREGGGVYEQYF	TGTGCCACCAGCAGAGAGGGTGGAGGGGTATACGAGCAGTACTTC
once	TRBJ2-7	TRBV7-3	TRBD1	14	CASSFGTGGYEQYF	TGTGCCAGCAGCTTCGGGACAGGGGGCTACGAGCAGTACTTC
NA	TRBJ2-7	TRBV5-4	NA	14	CASHQSGPTYEQYF	TGTGCCAGCCACCAATCGGGGCCTACCTACGAGCAGTACTTC
NA	TRBJ2-3	TRBV18	NA	15	CASSPSPIPGDTQYF	TGTGCCAGCTCACCTTCACCTATCCCGGGAGATACGCAGTATTTT
NA	TRBJ2-5	TRBV11-2	NA	13	CASSQQGLETQYF	TGTGCCAGCAGCCAGCAGGGGTTAGAGACCCAGTACTTC
NA	TRBJ2-7	TRBV10-3	TRBD2	15	CAISSSSGSPHEQYF	TGTGCCATCAGTTCTTCTAGCGGGAGTCCCCACGAGCAGTACTTC
once	TRBJ2-3	TRBV28	TRBD1	15	CASRPPGQGTDTQYF	TGTGCCAGCAGACCACCCGGACAGGGGACAGATACGCAGTATTTT
NA	TRBJ2-2	TRBV5-4	TRBD2	16	CASSSGLAGGPGELFF	TGTGCCAGCAGCTCCGGACTAGCGGGAGGGCCCGGGGAGCTGTTTTTT